Below are 24 T cell receptor beta chains sequenced from a single sample in a study of Graves' ophthalmopathy and Graves' hyperthyroidism. RNA transcripts yielded amplified TCR beta CDR3 regions. The workflow started with a first-round RT-PCR run with HTBI primers and then moved on to a second-round multiplex PCR. Via MiXCR, TCRdb re-called the multiplex PCR reads, giving one row per CDR3 protein. The table has over a million distinct CDR3 sequences, about two fifths seen once. What was sequenced was peripheral blood or thyroid tissue (not recorded which). Receptors originate from an adult man with Graves' hyperthyroidism.

This clonotype was observed at least ten times. The rearrangement links TRBV7-2 to TRBJ2-5; 14 positions match TRBD2. V trimming: 1 base; J trimming: 4 bases; junction bases outside the gene matches: 8. CDR3 size: 18 residues. The V gene's germline CDR1 is SGHTA and CDR2 FQGNSA. CDR3 sequence: CASSLGVFGLAGGETQYF. DNA for the CDR3: TGTGCCAGCAGCTTAGGTGTGTTTGGACTAGCGGGAGGAGAGACCCAGTACTTC.

The V and J genes are TRBV20-1 and TRBJ2-7; no clear D gene. TRBJ2-1 explains the end of the DNA better; the J call may be wrong. The CDR3 length is 11 residues. CDR1 and CDR2 (germline): DFQATT, SNEGSKA (reference sequence). CDR3 region: CSARSSYEQFF. The DNA of the CDR3 is TGCAGTGCCCGCAGCTCCTACGAGCAGTTCTTC.

The CDR3 is CASSTDRLLNTEAFF. CDR3 in DNA: TGTGCCAGTAGTACAGACAGGCTCCTGAACACTGAAGCTTTCTTT. The chain employs TRBV19 and TRBJ1-1; weak D call: TRBD1 (6 bases). Germline assignment: CDR1 LNHDA and CDR2 SQIVND (reference sequence). The V gene lost 4 bases and the J gene lost 0 bases, with 12 bases spanning the gap. This CDR3 has 15 amino acids.

This clonotype came up many times. This chain connects TRBV7-9 to TRBJ1-1; D perhaps matches TRBD1 (5 bases). V was pared by 3 bases and J by 8 bases, with 13 bases between. Per the germline V gene, CDR1 is SEHNR and CDR2 is FQNEAQ (reference sequence). This CDR3 spans 13 amino acids. CDR3: CASSLGGQTEAFF. In DNA form, the CDR3 reads TGTGCCAGCAGCTTGGGAGGACAAACAGAAGCTTTCTTT.

This rearrangement joins TRBV4-3 to TRBJ2-6; no clear D. This CDR3 spans 15 amino acids. In germline, CDR1 is LGHNA, CDR2 YSLEER. The V end was cut by 0 bases, the J end by 5 bases, with 8 bases between. This CDR3 reads CASSQDESRANVLTF. CDR3 nucleotides: TGCGCCAGCAGCCAAGATGAATCCAGGGCCAACGTCCTGACTTTC.

The V call is TRBV7-9, the J call TRBJ2-5; 7 bases fit TRBD1. V lost 9 bases, J lost 4 bases, and 8 bases stayed unmatched. CDR3 length: 13 residues. Germline CDR1 reads SEHNR; CDR2 reads FQNEAQ (reference sequence). Written as DNA, the CDR3 is TGTGCCAGTACTAACCGGGACAGAGAGACCCAGTACTTC. This encodes CASTNRDRETQYF.

This clonotype was detected only once. A read error is likely, as this CDR3 ends without the conserved phenylalanine or tryptophan. The DNA is omitted, as the CDR3 cannot be located on it reliably, and the CDR3 follows TCRdb's listing. The chain couples TRBV15 to TRBJ2-5. The CDR3 totals 8 residues, both ends included. Germline assignment: CDR1 LNHNV and CDR2 YYDKDF (reference sequence). CDR3 region: CATSRVGT.

This clonotype was observed a handful of times. The chain couples TRBV3-1 to TRBJ2-6, with 9 bases matching TRBD1. This CDR3 comprises 17 residues. The junction had 6 bases not matched to a gene; V was cut back by 6 bases and J by 0 bases. Germline V CDR1 and CDR2: LGHDT, YNNKEL (reference sequence). CDR3 in DNA: TGTGCCAGCAGTTCAGACAGGGGGACCTCTGGGGCCAACGTCCTGACTTTC. It codes for CASSSDRGTSGANVLTF.

The chain is built from TRBV9 and TRBJ1-6, with a possible D match to TRBD1 (6 bases). The germline CDR1 and CDR2 sequences are SGDLS and YYNGEE. The CDR3 has 15 amino acids. Trimming shortened V by 4 bases and J by 9 bases, and 17 bases separated the two germline ends. The CDR3 region is CASSLSGGGGSPLHF. In DNA, the CDR3 is TGTGCCAGCAGCCTAAGTGGGGGGGGCGGTTCACCCCTCCACTTT.

V gene TRBV2 combines with J gene TRBJ2-7; unclear D gene. Germline V CDR1 and CDR2: SNHLY, FYNNEI. Trimming cost V 10 bases and J 4 bases, with 5 bases left between them. The CDR3 runs to 9 residues. The CDR3 region has the DNA TGTGCCAACCTGTACGAGCAGTACTTC. Its translation: CANLYEQYF.

The chain employs TRBV7-3 and TRBJ2-7, with 9 positions matching TRBD1. The length of the CDR3 is 16 residues. CDR1 and CDR2 from the germline V gene are SGHTA and FQGTGA. The junction had 19 bases not matched to a gene; V was cut back by 11 bases and J by 5 bases. Here the CDR3 reads CAWSVRPSGTGNEQYF. CDR3 nucleotides: TGTGCCTGGAGTGTACGGCCCTCCGGGACAGGGAACGAGCAGTACTTC.

In this sample, this clonotype turned up many times. The chain uses TRBV5-1 and TRBJ1-4; 7 nucleotides match TRBD1. Germline V CDR1 and CDR2: SGHRS, YFSETQ. This CDR3 has 16 residues. The ends lost 4 bases at V and 4 bases at J; junction bases unmatched: 10. The CDR3 spells CASSLSSGQHNEKLFF. DNA for the CDR3: TGCGCCAGCAGCCTCAGTTCGGGACAGCATAATGAAAAACTGTTTTTT.

The chain employs TRBV6-6 and TRBJ2-7; D call uncertain. Germline V gene sequence: CDR1 MNHNY, CDR2 SVGAGI (reference sequence). The CDR3 is 16 residues long. The V and J ends lost 0 bases and 3 bases respectively, with 15 bases between them. The DNA for the CDR3 is TGTGCCAGCAGTTACTCCGCGGACGAACGGCGCTACGAGCAGTACTTC. Translating it yields CASSYSADERRYEQYF.

This clonotype has more than one count but fewer than ten. This may stem from a read error, because a much larger clone lies one nucleotide away. The V gene is TRBV11-2, the J gene TRBJ2-7, with D possibly being TRBD2 (5 bases). The CDR3 is made up of 12 amino acids. Germline CDR1 is SGHAT and CDR2 is FQNNGV. CDR3 residues: CAGSGRVLEQYF. CDR3 in DNA: TGTGCCGGCAGCGGAAGGGTCCTCGAGCAGTACTTC.

This clonotype turned up a few times. DNA of the CDR3: TGTGCCAGCAGCTTATCAGCGGGGGGAACCACAGATACGCAGTATTTT. It specifies CASSLSAGGTTDTQYF. V and J are TRBV9 and TRBJ2-3, with 9 bases identical to TRBD2. The CDR3 length is 16 residues. The junction had 8 bases not matched to a gene; V was cut back by 4 bases and J by 2 bases. Germline V gene lookup returns CDR1 SGDLS and CDR2 YYNGEE.

In this sample, this clonotype turned up many times. This chain connects TRBV20-1 to TRBJ2-7, with 7 bases identical to TRBD2. CDR3 length: 14 residues. The V and J ends lost 2 bases and 1 base, in that order; junction bases with no gene match: 5. The V gene's germline CDR1 is DFQATT and CDR2 SNEGSKA (reference sequence). This CDR3 reads CSARLAEGSYEQYF. The CDR3 nucleotides read TGCAGTGCTAGACTAGCGGAGGGTTCCTACGAGCAGTACTTC.

This clonotype came up many times. This rearrangement joins TRBV2 to TRBJ1-5; D is undetermined. There are 15 residues in the CDR3. Looked up from germline, CDR1 is SNHLY and CDR2 is FYNNEI. The V and J ends lost 6 bases and 3 bases respectively, with 15 bases between them. DNA of the CDR3: TGTGCCAGCAGGGAAATAAGACTCAACAATCAGCCCCAGCATTTT. It codes for CASREIRLNNQPQHF.

V is TRBV29-1 and J is TRBJ2-5, with TRBD2 as a possible D gene (6 bases). This CDR3 comprises 11 residues. Germline assignment: CDR1 SQVTM and CDR2 ANQGSEA. Trimming removed 8 bases at V and 5 bases at J, with 12 bases between. The CDR3 coding sequence is TGCAGCATCGGGACTTTTGAGACCCAGTACTTC. It specifies CSIGTFETQYF. The variable domain in full, completed from reference TRBV29-1 and TRBJ2-5, reads SAVISQKPSRDICQRGTSLTIQCQVDSQVTMMFWYRQQPGQSLTLIATANQGSEATYESGFVIDKFPISRPNLTFSTLTVSNMSPEDSSIYLCSIGTFETQYFGPGTRLLVL.

This clonotype was detected ten times or more. V and J are TRBV4-1 and TRBJ2-5; TRBD2 is a possible D gene (6 bases). The germline CDR1 and CDR2 sequences are MGHRA and YSYEKL. V lost 4 bases to trimming and J lost 3 bases, with 9 bases between them. CDR3 length: 13 amino acids. The CDR3 sequence is CASSRPGEETQYF. The CDR3 nucleotides read TGCGCCAGCAGCCGACCGGGAGAAGAGACCCAGTACTTC.

In this sample, this clonotype turned up many times. This chain joins TRBV5-1 and TRBJ2-5, with TRBD2 as a possible D gene (5 bases). From germline, CDR1 is SGHRS and CDR2 YFSETQ. This CDR3 comprises 15 residues. Trimming stripped 3 bases from V and 2 bases from J, with 14 bases between. This CDR3 is CASSSDTRPQETQYF. The DNA of the CDR3 is TGCGCCAGCAGCTCGGATACTAGGCCACAAGAGACCCAGTACTTC.

With regard to this clonotype: One junction end disagrees with the germline gene, perhaps due to a read error. J is TRBJ2-2 and V is TRBV10-3; weak D call: TRBD2 (6 bases). The germline CDR1 and CDR2 sequences are ENHRY and SYGVKD. This CDR3 is 17 amino acids long. CDR3 DNA sequence: TGTGCCAGCAGTTACTCCGGGAGCTCCACCCACACCGGGGAGCTGTTTTTT. It specifies CASSYSGSSTHTGELFF.

A few counts support this clonotype. J is TRBJ2-7 and V is TRBV13; 16 bases are a match to TRBD2. The CDR3 totals 15 residues. After removal of 4 bases from V and 8 bases from J, the junction contained 5 bases not matched to a gene. The germline V gene has CDR1 PRHDT and CDR2 FYEKMQ (reference sequence). The CDR3 reads CASSSGLAGGRKQYF. The CDR3 DNA reads as TGTGCCAGCAGCTCGGGACTAGCGGGGGGGCGTAAGCAGTACTTC.

The chain links TRBV14 to TRBJ1-1; TRBD1 matches at 8 bases. CDR1 is SGHDN, CDR2 FVKESK, per germline. J lost 5 bases, V lost 1 base, and 6 bases had no gene match. The CDR3 spans 15 residues. The CDR3 DNA follows: TGTGCCAGCAGCCAAGCCCAGGGGGCGACGACTGAAGCTTTCTTT. Amino acid sequence: CASSQAQGATTEAFF. Full variable domain (remainder filled in from reference TRBV14 and TRBJ1-1): EAGVTQFPSHSVIEKGQTVTLRCDPISGHDNLYWYRRVMGKEIKFLLHFVKESKQDESGMPNNRFLAERTGGTYSTLKVQPAELEDSGVYFCASSQAQGATTEAFFGQGTRLTVV.

The rearrangement joins TRBV10-3 to TRBJ1-5; 9 nucleotides match TRBD1. Germline V gene sequence: CDR1 ENHRY, CDR2 SYGVKD. There are 15 residues in the CDR3. Trimming cost V 2 bases and J 4 bases; bases outside gene matches: 3. The CDR3 DNA reads TGTGCCATCAGTGAGCCAGGGACAGGGAATCAGCCCCAGCATTTT. This gives the protein CAISEPGTGNQPQHF.